This passage covers 24 T cell receptor beta chains from one sample sequenced in a study of T cells in Graves' hyperthyroidism and ophthalmopathy. It was RNA transcripts that yielded the amplified TCR beta CDR3 regions. Primed by the HTBI set, a first-round RT-PCR was run on the TCR CDR3. TCRdb called the multiplex PCR reads again in MiXCR, with one record for every CDR3 protein. Altogether a few hundred thousand distinct CDR3 sequences are present, 18% being singletons, with the ten largest covering about 45%. Sequencing used blood. The source is a man aged 35 to 55 with Graves' hyperthyroidism.

Concerning this clonotype itself: This may stem from a read error, because a much larger clone lies one nucleotide away. The chain is built from TRBV10-3 and TRBJ1-1; 9 bases fit TRBD1. V shed 7 bases, J shed 2 bases, and the junction held 11 bases outside the gene matches. Germline CDR1 ENHRY, CDR2 SYGVKD. The CDR3 contains 16 residues. CDR3 amino acids: CAITRHPTGGNTEAFF. CDR3 nucleotide sequence: TGTGCCATCACCCGCCACCCGACAGGGGGAAACACTGAAGCTTTCTTT.

This chain connects TRBV4-2 to TRBJ1-2; D not resolved. The CDR3 covers 15 residues. Germline values: CDR1 LGHNA, CDR2 YNFKEQ. V lost 1 base and J lost 4, with 13 bases in between. The CDR3 loop is CASSQVGPNVYGYTF. For the CDR3, the DNA is TGTGCCAGCAGCCAAGTAGGACCCAACGTCTATGGCTACACCTTC.

There are a few counts of this clonotype. This chain joins TRBV28 and TRBJ1-5, with TRBD1 identical over 7 bases. CDR1 is MDHEN, CDR2 SYDVKM, per germline. V trimming: 6 bases; J trimming: 4 bases; junction bases outside the gene matches: 9. The CDR3 is 15 amino acids. CDR3 loop: CASSRWTGLNQPQHF. The CDR3 DNA reads as TGTGCCAGCAGCCGTTGGACAGGATTGAATCAGCCCCAGCATTTT.

This clonotype has more than one count but fewer than ten. The chain uses TRBV6-1 and TRBJ2-7; 7 positions agree with TRBD1. Trimming cost V 6 bases and J 0 bases; bases outside gene matches: 8. The CDR3 sequence is 15 residues long. Looked up from germline, CDR1 is MNHNS and CDR2 is SASEGT. CDR3 DNA: TGTGCCAGCAGACCGCGGACAGGACCCTCCTACGAGCAGTACTTC. This gives the protein CASRPRTGPSYEQYF.

This clonotype was found many times. The V call is TRBV27, the J call TRBJ2-7; D is perhaps TRBD1 (6 bases). V was pared by 6 bases and J by 1 base, with 22 bases between. Looked up from germline, CDR1 is MNHEY and CDR2 is SMNVEV (reference sequence). The length of the CDR3 is 17 residues. DNA of the CDR3: TGTGCCAGCAGGGAGGATCATCGGACAGCCGTTTCCTACGAGCAGTACTTC. Translated: CASREDHRTAVSYEQYF.

This clonotype was counted many times. This chain links TRBV7-2 with TRBJ1-6; D is unresolved. The CDR3 length is 12 residues. Germline V gene lookup returns CDR1 SGHTA and CDR2 FQGNSA. The V end lost 5 bases, the J end lost 14 bases, and 13 bases lay between the germline ends. The CDR3 sequence is CASSLEGGALHF. The CDR3 DNA reads TGTGCCAGCAGCCTCGAGGGTGGCGCCCTCCACTTT.

This clonotype was seen many times. V and J are TRBV11-2 and TRBJ2-7; maybe TRBD1 (6 bases). Germline V gives CDR1 SGHAT, CDR2 FQNNGV. There are 13 residues in the CDR3. Trimming cost V 5 bases and J 11 bases, with 19 bases left between them. CDR3 nucleotides: TGTGCCAGCAGCCTCCGTGCTGGGGGCGTCGAGTACTTC. Translation: CASSLRAGGVEYF. Full variable domain (missing parts from reference TRBV11-2 and TRBJ2-7): EAGVAQSPRYKIIEKRQSVAFWCNPISGHATLYWYQQILGQGPKLLIQFQNNGVVDDSQLPKDRFSAERLKGVDSTLKIQPAKLEDSAVYLCASSLRAGGVEYFGPGTRLTVT.

This clonotype has ten or more counts. V is TRBV11-3 and J is TRBJ2-2, with 12 positions matching TRBD1. The V segment lost 5 bases and the J segment 8 bases; nucleotides outside the gene matches: 6. CDR1 is SGHNT, CDR2 YENEEA, per germline. The CDR3 consists of 15 residues. The CDR3 nucleotides are TGTGCCAGCAGCCGGGGACAGGGGGCGTCGGGGGAGCTGTTTTTT. Its translation is CASSRGQGASGELFF.

There are many counts of this clonotype. This chain uses TRBV20-1 with TRBJ1-5; D possibly corresponds to TRBD1 (5 bases). The CDR3 totals 14 residues. Germline V gene data show CDR1 as DFQATT and CDR2 as SNEGSKA (reference sequence). V lost 1 base and J lost 5, with 12 bases in between. The CDR3 reads CSARGGGRDQPQHF. DNA for the CDR3: TGCAGTGCTAGAGGGGGGGGAAGGGATCAGCCCCAGCATTTT.

Only a few counts were recorded for this clonotype. One base away lies a much larger clone, so this may be a sequencing read error. J is TRBJ2-5 and V is TRBV20-1; D is unclear. The CDR3 contains 13 residues. Germline CDR1 reads DFQATT; CDR2 reads SNEGSKA (reference sequence). The DNA of the CDR3 is TGCAGTGCTACTCCAAACTTCAAGGAGACCCGGTACTTC. Translation: CSATPNFKETRYF.

This chain joins TRBV12-3 or TRBV12-4 and TRBJ1-2, with D perhaps matching TRBD1 (5 bases). Trimming left V 5 bases short and J 7 bases short, with 20 bases between. The CDR3 extends over 15 amino acids. The CDR3 protein is CASSLEEGPLGGYTF. For the CDR3, the DNA is TGTGCCAGCAGTCTCGAGGAGGGGCCTCTCGGTGGCTACACCTTC.

The chain links TRBV9 to TRBJ2-3; TRBD1 matches 10 bases. Germline loops: CDR1 SGDLS, CDR2 YYNGEE. Germline trimming cut 4 bases from V and 0 bases from J; bases unmatched to any gene: 5. The CDR3 sequence is 16 residues long. The CDR3: CASSPRTGGSTDTQYF. For the CDR3, the DNA is TGTGCCAGCAGCCCCCGGACAGGGGGTAGCACAGATACGCAGTATTTT.

About this clonotype itself: One junction end does not reproduce the germline sequence, and a read error may be involved. CDR3 bases: TGTGCTAGCAGCTTAGATCTGGAGGAGACCCAGTACTTC. Translation gives CASSLDLEETQYF. This chain links TRBV7-7 with TRBJ2-5; no firm D call. Germline-derived CDR1 and CDR2 are SSHAT and FNYEAQ (reference sequence). The CDR3 loop spans 13 amino acids. The variable domain in full, completed from reference TRBV7-7 and TRBJ2-5, reads GAGVSQSPRYKVTKRGQDVTLRCDPISSHATLYWYQQALGQGPEFLTYFNYEAQPDKSGLPSDRFSAERPEGSISTLTIQRTEQRDSAMYRCASSLDLEETQYFGPGTRLLVL.

This clonotype was recorded many times. The chain carries TRBV18 and TRBJ2-1; 9 bases match TRBD1. Germline CDR1 reads KGHSH; CDR2 reads LQKENI. J gave up 4 bases and V 8 bases, and 9 bases lay outside the gene matches. The CDR3 contains 15 residues. This CDR3 is CASGVDRGVYNEQFF. CDR3 bases: TGTGCCAGCGGCGTAGACAGGGGGGTTTACAATGAGCAGTTCTTC. Full variable domain (rest looked up from reference TRBV18 and TRBJ2-1): NAGVMQNPRHLVRRRGQEARLRCSPMKGHSHVYWYRQLPEEGLKFMVYLQKENIIDESGMPKERFSAEFPKEGPSILRIQQVVRGDSAAYFCASGVDRGVYNEQFFGPGTRLTVL.

A note on this clonotype: A much larger clone is a single base away; this may be a read error. J is TRBJ2-7 and V is TRBV2; TRBD2 is a possible D gene (5 bases). Looked up from germline, CDR1 is SNHLY and CDR2 is FYNNEI. The V end was cut by 10 bases, the J end by 3 bases, with 7 bases between. The CDR3 length is 10 residues. The DNA for the CDR3 is TGTGCCAACGGGGACTACGAGCAGTACTTC. It yields the protein CANGDYEQYF.

This clonotype was picked up many times. The CDR3 here is CASSLAQSSNEQYF. The CDR3 region has the DNA TGTGCCAGCAGCTTAGCACAGTCGTCCAACGAGCAGTACTTC. The chain employs TRBV7-2 and TRBJ2-7, with no clear D. Germline loops: CDR1 SGHTA, CDR2 FQGNSA. The length of the CDR3 is 14 residues. Trimming took 0 bases from V and 5 from J, leaving 11 bases between them.

This clonotype was seen a handful of times. This chain links TRBV5-6 with TRBJ1-1; D may be TRBD1 (5 bases). The CDR3 runs 13 residues. V was cut by 5 bases and J by 7 bases, with 15 bases left in between. Germline-derived CDR1 and CDR2 are SGHDT and YYEEEE. CDR3 bases: TGTGCCAGCAGTAGACCCAGGGTTGGTGAAGCTTTCTTT. This gives the protein CASSRPRVGEAFF. Based on the CDR3 plus reference TRBV5-6 and TRBJ1-1, the full variable domain is DAGVTQSPTHLIKTRGQQVTLRCSPKSGHDTVSWYQQALGQGPQFIFQYYEEEERQRGNFPDRFSGHQFPNYSSELNVNALLLGDSALYLCASSRPRVGEAFFGQGTRLTVV.

This clonotype was detected many times. The chain is built from TRBV2 and TRBJ1-5, with D perhaps matching TRBD1 (6 bases). Germline CDR1 and CDR2: SNHLY and FYNNEI. With 5 bases removed from V and 1 base from J, the gap between germline ends came to 12 bases. The CDR3 consists of 15 residues. Here the CDR3 reads CASSFRGRSNQPQHF. CDR3 DNA: TGTGCCAGCAGTTTCAGGGGTAGGAGCAATCAGCCCCAGCATTTT.

The chain recombines TRBV28 with TRBJ1-2, with TRBD1 matching over 8 bases. The CDR3 is 15 residues long. The germline V gene encodes CDR1 MDHEN and CDR2 SYDVKM. V was clipped by 2 bases and J by 4 bases; unmatched bases: 6. CDR3 amino acids: CASSLRQGNPYGYTF. DNA of the CDR3: TGTGCCAGCAGTTTACGACAGGGGAACCCCTATGGCTACACCTTC.

This clonotype was counted only a few times. V and J are TRBV7-2 and TRBJ1-6; D remains unclear. Trimming removed 5 bases at V and 7 bases at J, with 21 bases between. The CDR3 has 17 amino acids. Germline lookup yields CDR1 SGHTA and CDR2 FQGNSA. For the CDR3, the DNA is TGTGCCAGCAGCGTAGAGCCCTCAGGTAGAGCGAATTCACCCCTCCACTTT. This encodes CASSVEPSGRANSPLHF.

This clonotype appeared many times. The rearrangement uses TRBV3-1 and TRBJ2-3, with unresolved D. Germline loops: CDR1 LGHDT, CDR2 YNNKEL (reference sequence). This CDR3 is built from 13 residues. V was trimmed by 1 base and J by 8 bases, leaving 10 bases between them. This CDR3 is CASSQAAMGTQYF. In DNA form, the CDR3 reads TGTGCCAGCAGCCAAGCCGCCATGGGTACGCAGTATTTT.

In its sample, this clonotype was seen many times. V gene TRBV5-1 combines with J gene TRBJ1-6; a possible D gene is TRBD1 (5 bases). The CDR3 sequence is 14 residues long. Germline loops: CDR1 SGHRS, CDR2 YFSETQ. V was trimmed by 0 bases and J by 7 bases, leaving 8 bases between them. The CDR3: CASSLAGRNSPLHF. In DNA, the CDR3 is TGCGCCAGCAGCTTGGCAGGGCGCAATTCACCCCTCCACTTT.

This clonotype was counted at least ten times. The chain employs TRBV3-2 and TRBJ1-1; the D call of TRBD1 is as the table states it, not checked on the DNA. TRBV3-2 is a pseudogene locus. This CDR3 is built from 16 residues. The DNA for the CDR3 is TGTGCCAGCACCCCCCATCAGGGGGGCATGAACACTGAAGCTTTCTTT. The encoded protein is CASTPHQGGMNTEAFF.

This clonotype was counted many times. V and J are TRBV6-1 and TRBJ1-1, with TRBD1 identical over 7 bases. V lost 2 bases to trimming and J lost 11 bases; unmatched junction nucleotides: 11. CDR1 and CDR2 from the germline V gene are MNHNS and SASEGT. The CDR3 spans 14 residues. CDR3: CASSEPPGTAWAFF. The CDR3 region has the DNA TGTGCCAGCAGTGAACCACCCGGGACAGCCTGGGCTTTCTTT.